These T cell receptor beta chains were read from a single sample in a study of CD8 T cells in Susac syndrome. MiXCR was run by TCRdb on the immunoSEQ multiplex PCR reads, yielding one entry per CDR3 protein. Of some 150,000 distinct CDR3 sequences listed, 85% to 95% were seen once; the top ten hold 0.13% to 0.15%. Specimen: CD4+ T cells from PBMCs. The receptors were gathered from a human donor with Susac syndrome. Both conserved end residues are part of each CDR3. The D gene is left open where the match is weak. Size is stated for part of the rows, as once, few or many counts, or as a class when the clone is expanded.

D: .
size: .
J: TRBJ2-1
length: 13
V: TRBV29-1
DNA: TGCAGCGTTGAAGATCCTGGACACAATGAGCAGTTCTTC
CDR3: CSVEDPGHNEQFF

D: .
size: .
J: TRBJ2-7
length: 15
V: TRBV15
DNA: TGTGCCACCAGCAGAGCCCCAGGGGTAGCCTACGAGCAGTACTTC
CDR3: CATSRAPGVAYEQYF

D: TRBD2
size: .
J: TRBJ2-5
length: 14
V: TRBV6-5
DNA: TGTGCCAGCAGGTCGGGACTAGCGTCAGAGACCCAGTACTTC
CDR3: CASRSGLASETQYF

D: TRBD1
size: once
J: TRBJ2-1
length: 14
V: TRBV20-1
DNA: TGCACCCCTGAAGCGGGACAGGGAGACAATGAGCAGTTCTTC
CDR3: CTPEAGQGDNEQFF

D: .
size: .
J: TRBJ2-1
length: 12
V: TRBV10-3
DNA: TGTGCCACCCGGGACACTAACAATGAGCAGTTCTTC
CDR3: CATRDTNNEQFF

D: .
size: .
J: TRBJ1-5
length: 16
V: TRBV10-3
DNA: TGTGCCATCAGTGTCCAGGCCCTTCCTAGGGGGCAGCCCCAGCATTTT
CDR3: CAISVQALPRGQPQHF

D: .
size: .
J: TRBJ2-7
length: 13
V: TRBV30
DNA: TGTGCCTGGACCCGGGACTCCGGGGTGGTATTGTACTTC
CDR3: CAWTRDSGVVLYF

D: TRBD2
size: .
J: TRBJ2-3
length: 14
V: TRBV20-1
DNA: TGCAGTGCTAGAACTAGCGGGAGGGCCGATACGCAGTATTTT
CDR3: CSARTSGRADTQYF

D: .
size: .
J: TRBJ2-6
length: 18
V: TRBV6-5
DNA: TGTGCCAGCAGTTACGTCAGAGGACATAGCTCTGGGGCCAACGTCCTGACTTTC
CDR3: CASSYVRGHSSGANVLTF

D: TRBD2
size: .
J: TRBJ2-1
length: 15
V: TRBV6-4
DNA: TGTGCCAGCAGTGACACTAGCGGGGGGGCCAATGAGCAGTTCTTC
CDR3: CASSDTSGGANEQFF

D: .
size: .
J: TRBJ1-2
length: 14
V: TRBV2
DNA: TGTGCCAGCAGTGGACCTACCCCAGGCTATGGCTACACCTTC
CDR3: CASSGPTPGYGYTF

D: .
size: .
J: TRBJ2-1
length: 15
V: TRBV27
DNA: TGTGCCAGCAGTTTGGGGACCGGGGGTAACAATGAGCAGTTCTTC
CDR3: CASSLGTGGNNEQFF

D: TRBD2
size: .
J: TRBJ2-1
length: 17
V: TRBV12-5
DNA: TGTGCTAGTGGTTTACCCTTGACTAGCGGGGGGGCCAATGAGCAGTTCTTC
CDR3: CASGLPLTSGGANEQFF

D: .
size: once
J: TRBJ1-4
length: 14
V: TRBV3-1
DNA: TGTGCCAGCAGCCAATCCACCCGAGGGGAAAAACTGTTTTTT
CDR3: CASSQSTRGEKLFF

D: .
size: .
J: TRBJ2-6
length: 14
V: TRBV7-3
DNA: TGTGCCAGCAGCCTTGGCTGGGGGGCCAACGTCCTGACTTTC
CDR3: CASSLGWGANVLTF

D: .
size: .
J: TRBJ1-2
length: 14
V: TRBV30
DNA: TGTGCCTGGAGTTCTGGGGGCTACGGCTATGGCTACACCTTC
CDR3: CAWSSGGYGYGYTF

D: TRBD1
size: .
J: TRBJ1-2
length: 12
V: TRBV20-1
DNA: TGCAGTGCTACAGGGGGCCGCTATGGCTACACCTTC
CDR3: CSATGGRYGYTF

D: .
size: .
J: TRBJ2-7
length: 14
V: TRBV18
DNA: TGTGCCAGCTCAAGACAACAGGGTGGCTACGAGCAGTACTTC
CDR3: CASSRQQGGYEQYF

D: TRBD2
size: .
J: TRBJ2-1
length: 15
V: TRBV30
DNA: TGTGCCTGGATGACGTTCGGCGGGAGGGCCGGTGAGCAGTTCTTC
CDR3: CAWMTFGGRAGEQFF

D: .
size: .
J: TRBJ1-2
length: 13
V: TRBV19
DNA: TGTGCCACCCGGACCGGGAGGTCCGGTGGCTACACCTTC
CDR3: CATRTGRSGGYTF

D: .
size: .
J: TRBJ1-1
length: 14
V: TRBV7-6
DNA: TGTGCCAGCAGCCCCGTCAAACTGAACACTGAAGCTTTCTTT
CDR3: CASSPVKLNTEAFF

D: .
size: .
J: TRBJ2-2
length: 14
V: TRBV5-6
DNA: TGTGCCAGCAACCCAACCGGTGGGACCGGGGAGCTGTTTTTT
CDR3: CASNPTGGTGELFF

D: .
size: .
J: TRBJ2-5
length: 15
V: TRBV4-2
DNA: TGTGCCAGCAGCCAAGGGGGCCGCGAGATAGGGACCCAGTACTTC
CDR3: CASSQGGREIGTQYF

D: .
size: .
J: TRBJ2-2
length: 15
V: TRBV18
DNA: TGTGCCAGCTCACCAGGGAGCGGGAACACCGGGGAGCTGTTTTTT
CDR3: CASSPGSGNTGELFF

D: .
size: .
J: TRBJ1-2
length: 14
V: TRBV9
DNA: TGTGCCAGCAGCCGGATGAACGGTTCCTATGGCTACACCTTC
CDR3: CASSRMNGSYGYTF

D: .
size: .
J: TRBJ2-7
length: 15
V: TRBV30
DNA: TGTGCCTGGAGTGTATTCCGGGTAGGGGGTTACGAGCAGTACTTC
CDR3: CAWSVFRVGGYEQYF

D: TRBD1
size: .
J: TRBJ1-1
length: 16
V: TRBV7-8
DNA: TGTGCCAGCAGCTTAGGGTCAACAGGGGTTAACACTGAAGCTTTCTTT
CDR3: CASSLGSTGVNTEAFF

D: .
size: .
J: TRBJ1-2
length: 14
V: TRBV2
DNA: TGTGCCAGCAGTATAATAGGGGCTAACTATGGCTACACCTTC
CDR3: CASSIIGANYGYTF

D: .
size: .
J: TRBJ1-1
length: 15
V: TRBV15
DNA: TGTGCCACCAGCAGAGATACGAGGGCTAGCACTGAAGCTTTCTTT
CDR3: CATSRDTRASTEAFF

D: .
size: .
J: TRBJ2-5
length: 12
V: TRBV10-3
DNA: TGTGCCATCAGTGTCGAAGGGCGGACCCAGTACTTC
CDR3: CAISVEGRTQYF

D: TRBD1
size: .
J: TRBJ1-2
length: 14
V: TRBV2
DNA: TGTGCCAGCAGTGAACAGGGGGCTGGCTATGGCTACACCTTC
CDR3: CASSEQGAGYGYTF

D: .
size: .
J: TRBJ2-4
length: 14
V: TRBV20-1
DNA: TGCAGTGCCCCTAGATCCCTAGCCAAAAACATTCAGTACTTC
CDR3: CSAPRSLAKNIQYF

D: .
size: .
J: TRBJ2-5
length: 13
V: TRBV9
DNA: TGTGCCAGCAGCGTAGGACTAGTCGAGACCCAGTACTTC
CDR3: CASSVGLVETQYF

D: .
size: .
J: TRBJ2-5
length: 15
V: TRBV20-1
DNA: TGCAGTGCTATTAGAGGGAGTGGGGGAGGAGAGACCCAGTACTTC
CDR3: CSAIRGSGGGETQYF

D: TRBD1
size: .
J: TRBJ2-5
length: 17
V: TRBV4-1
DNA: TGCGCCAGCAGCCAAGGACAGGGGTGGGGTCATGGGGAGACCCAGTACTTC
CDR3: CASSQGQGWGHGETQYF

D: .
size: .
J: TRBJ1-3
length: 14
V: TRBV20-1
DNA: TGCAGTGCTTACTCCGCAGGGGAAGGAAACACCATATATTTT
CDR3: CSAYSAGEGNTIYF

D: .
size: .
J: TRBJ1-6
length: 16
V: TRBV14
DNA: TGTGCCAGCAGCCAAGATAGGGCCAGCAAGAATTCACCCCTCCACTTT
CDR3: CASSQDRASKNSPLHF

D: .
size: .
J: TRBJ1-2
length: 14
V: TRBV12-3/TRBV12-4
DNA: TGTGCCAGCAGTATCACAGACAGAGACTATGGCTACACCTTC
CDR3: CASSITDRDYGYTF

D: .
size: .
J: TRBJ1-2
length: 14
V: TRBV4-1
DNA: TGCGCCAGCAGTCGGGGGGGCTTTAACTATGGCTACACCTTC
CDR3: CASSRGGFNYGYTF

D: .
size: .
J: TRBJ1-1
length: 14
V: TRBV7-3
DNA: TGTGCCAGCAGCTCCCGGGGACAGAACACTGAAGCTTTCTTT
CDR3: CASSSRGQNTEAFF

D: TRBD2
size: .
J: TRBJ2-5
length: 18
V: TRBV12-3/TRBV12-4
DNA: TGTGCCAGCAGTTTACCCGAAGGACTAGCGGGGGGGCAAGAGACCCAGTACTTC
CDR3: CASSLPEGLAGGQETQYF

D: .
size: .
J: TRBJ2-7
length: 14
V: TRBV12-3/TRBV12-4
DNA: TGTGCCAGCACCTCCGGTGGGGGCTTGGCCGAGCAGTACTTC
CDR3: CASTSGGGLAEQYF

D: .
size: .
J: TRBJ2-3
length: 13
V: TRBV5-4
DNA: TGTGCCGGAGGGAGTTACCGCACAGATACGCAGTATTTT
CDR3: CAGGSYRTDTQYF

D: TRBD2
size: .
J: TRBJ2-5
length: 15
V: TRBV20-1
DNA: TGCAGTGCGACCAGACTAGCGGGAGGGGAGGAGACCCAGTACTTC
CDR3: CSATRLAGGEETQYF

D: TRBD1
size: .
J: TRBJ2-3
length: 15
V: TRBV6-1
DNA: TGTGCCAGCAGTGAGGGGACAGGGCACACAGATACGCAGTATTTT
CDR3: CASSEGTGHTDTQYF

D: .
size: .
J: TRBJ2-5
length: 11
V: TRBV15
DNA: TGTGCCACCAGCAGAGAAGAGACCCAGTACTTC
CDR3: CATSREETQYF

D: .
size: .
J: TRBJ2-1
length: 14
V: TRBV7-9
DNA: TGTGCCAGCAGCCCCGGGGTTGTCTACAATGAGCAGTTCTTC
CDR3: CASSPGVVYNEQFF

D: .
size: .
J: TRBJ2-3
length: 17
V: TRBV9
DNA: TGTGCCAGCAGCGCCGCTCCCCAGCGTGGGAAGGGAGATACGCAGTATTTT
CDR3: CASSAAPQRGKGDTQYF

D: TRBD1
size: .
J: TRBJ1-2
length: 15
V: TRBV19
DNA: TGTGCCAGTAGCTCCAGACAGGGGGCTAGGTATGGCTACACCTTC
CDR3: CASSSRQGARYGYTF

D: .
size: .
J: TRBJ2-1
length: 13
V: TRBV12-3/TRBV12-4
DNA: TGTGCCAGCACCCCCCAGGGGAAGGATGAGCAGTTCTTC
CDR3: CASTPQGKDEQFF

D: TRBD1
size: .
J: TRBJ1-1
length: 16
V: TRBV25-1
DNA: TGTGCCAGCAGTGCGTCAAGGACAGGGAGGGACACTGAAGCTTTCTTT
CDR3: CASSASRTGRDTEAFF

D: TRBD2
size: .
J: TRBJ2-1
length: 16
V: TRBV5-1
DNA: TGCGCCAGCAGCTTGGGGGCTAGCGGGGGGGCCAGTGAGCAGTTCTTC
CDR3: CASSLGASGGASEQFF

D: .
size: .
J: TRBJ2-7
length: 11
V: TRBV2
DNA: TGTGCCAGCAGGGAAAACCTCGAGCAGTACTTC
CDR3: CASRENLEQYF

D: TRBD2
size: .
J: TRBJ2-7
length: 15
V: TRBV7-6
DNA: TGTGCCAGCAGCTCTAGGACTAGCGGTACCTACGAGCAGTACTTC
CDR3: CASSSRTSGTYEQYF

D: TRBD1
size: .
J: TRBJ2-3
length: 15
V: TRBV20-1
DNA: TGCAGCCCAAAGTCCGGGACAGGGTCCACAGATACGCAGTATTTT
CDR3: CSPKSGTGSTDTQYF